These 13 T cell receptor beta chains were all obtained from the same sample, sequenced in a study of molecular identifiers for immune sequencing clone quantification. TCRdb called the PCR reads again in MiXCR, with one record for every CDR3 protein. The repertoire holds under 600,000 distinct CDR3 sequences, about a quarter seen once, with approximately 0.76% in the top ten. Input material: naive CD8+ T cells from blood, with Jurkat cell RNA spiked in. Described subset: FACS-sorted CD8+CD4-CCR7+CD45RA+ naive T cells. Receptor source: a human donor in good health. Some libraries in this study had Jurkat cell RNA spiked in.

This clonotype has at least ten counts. In DNA, the CDR3 is TGTGCCAGCAGTTACCCTGGGTCCTACGAGCAGTACTTC. This encodes CASSYPGSYEQYF. The V and J genes are TRBV6-2 or TRBV6-3 and TRBJ2-7; the D is unclear. Germline loops: CDR1 MNHEY, CDR2 SVGEGT. This CDR3 is 13 amino acids long. V was clipped by 2 bases and J by 1 base, with 6 bases between them.

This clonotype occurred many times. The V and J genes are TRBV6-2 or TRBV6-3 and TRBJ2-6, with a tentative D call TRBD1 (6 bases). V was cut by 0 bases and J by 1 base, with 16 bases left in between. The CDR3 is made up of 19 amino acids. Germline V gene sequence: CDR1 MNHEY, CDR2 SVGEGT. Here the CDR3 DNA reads TGTGCCAGCAGTTACTCGAGGGGGACGGAGAGGTCTGGGGCCAACGTCCTGACTTTC. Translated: CASSYSRGTERSGANVLTF.

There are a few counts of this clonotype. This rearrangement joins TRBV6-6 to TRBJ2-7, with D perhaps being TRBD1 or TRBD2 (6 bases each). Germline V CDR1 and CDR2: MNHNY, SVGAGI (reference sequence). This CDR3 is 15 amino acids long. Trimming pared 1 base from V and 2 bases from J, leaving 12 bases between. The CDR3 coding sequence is TGTGCCAGCAGTTACTTTAGGGGGAGGCCCTACGAGCAGTACTTC. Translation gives CASSYFRGRPYEQYF.

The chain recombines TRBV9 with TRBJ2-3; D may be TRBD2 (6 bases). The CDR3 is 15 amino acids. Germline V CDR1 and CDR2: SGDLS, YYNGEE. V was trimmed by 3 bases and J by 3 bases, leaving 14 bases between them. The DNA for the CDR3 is TGTGCCAGCAGCGGCGGGACCGCAATAACAGATACGCAGTATTTT. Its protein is CASSGGTAITDTQYF.

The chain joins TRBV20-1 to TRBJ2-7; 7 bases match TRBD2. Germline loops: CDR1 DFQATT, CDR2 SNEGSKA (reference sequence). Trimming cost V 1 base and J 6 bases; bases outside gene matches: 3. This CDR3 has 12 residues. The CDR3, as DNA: TGCAGTGCTAGAGGGGAGGGCCGCGAGCAGTACTTC. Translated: CSARGEGREQYF.

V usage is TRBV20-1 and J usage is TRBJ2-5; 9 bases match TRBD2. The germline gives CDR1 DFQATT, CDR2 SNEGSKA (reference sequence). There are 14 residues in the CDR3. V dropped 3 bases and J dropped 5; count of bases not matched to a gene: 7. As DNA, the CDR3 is TGCAGTGCTAGGCGGGGGCTAGCGGGGGAGACCCAGTACTTC. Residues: CSARRGLAGETQYF.

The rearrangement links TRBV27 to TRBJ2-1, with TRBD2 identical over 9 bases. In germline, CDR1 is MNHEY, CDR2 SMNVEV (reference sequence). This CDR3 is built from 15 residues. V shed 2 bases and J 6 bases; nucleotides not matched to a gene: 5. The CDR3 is CASSLLAGCRNEQFF. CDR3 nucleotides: TGTGCCAGCAGTTTACTAGCGGGGTGCCGCAATGAGCAGTTCTTC.

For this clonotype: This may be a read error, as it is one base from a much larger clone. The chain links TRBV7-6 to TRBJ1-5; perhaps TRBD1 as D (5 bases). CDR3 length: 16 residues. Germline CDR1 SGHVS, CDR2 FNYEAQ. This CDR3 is CARSLAAQGGNQPQHF. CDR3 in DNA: TGTGCCAGGAGCTTAGCGGCCCAGGGAGGCAATCAGCCCCAGCATTTT.

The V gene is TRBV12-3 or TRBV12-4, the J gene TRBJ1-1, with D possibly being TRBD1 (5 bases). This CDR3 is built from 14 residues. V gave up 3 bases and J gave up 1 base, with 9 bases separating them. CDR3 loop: CASSFAGPNTEAFF. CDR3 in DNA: TGTGCCAGCAGTTTCGCAGGGCCGAACACTGAAGCTTTCTTT.

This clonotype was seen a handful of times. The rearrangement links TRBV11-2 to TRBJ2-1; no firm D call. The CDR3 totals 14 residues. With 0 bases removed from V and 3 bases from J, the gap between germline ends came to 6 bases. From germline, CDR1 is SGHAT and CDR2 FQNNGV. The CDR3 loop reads CASSLDPNYNEQFF. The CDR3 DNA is TGTGCCAGCAGCTTAGATCCGAACTACAATGAGCAGTTCTTC.

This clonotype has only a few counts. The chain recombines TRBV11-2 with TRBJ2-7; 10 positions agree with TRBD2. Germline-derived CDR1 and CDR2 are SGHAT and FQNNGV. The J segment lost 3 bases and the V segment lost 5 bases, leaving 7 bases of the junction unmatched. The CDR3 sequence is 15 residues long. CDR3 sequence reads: CASSHTGTSDYEQYF. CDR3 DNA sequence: TGTGCCAGCAGCCACACCGGGACTAGCGACTACGAGCAGTACTTC.

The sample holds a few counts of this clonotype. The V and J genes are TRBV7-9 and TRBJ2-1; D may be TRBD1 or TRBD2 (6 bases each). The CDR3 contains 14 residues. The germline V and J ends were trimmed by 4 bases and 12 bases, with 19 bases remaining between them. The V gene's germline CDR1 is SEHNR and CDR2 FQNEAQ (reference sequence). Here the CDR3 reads CASSSPGAPGVQFF. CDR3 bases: TGTGCCAGCAGCTCCCCGGGGGCTCCCGGGGTGCAGTTCTTC.

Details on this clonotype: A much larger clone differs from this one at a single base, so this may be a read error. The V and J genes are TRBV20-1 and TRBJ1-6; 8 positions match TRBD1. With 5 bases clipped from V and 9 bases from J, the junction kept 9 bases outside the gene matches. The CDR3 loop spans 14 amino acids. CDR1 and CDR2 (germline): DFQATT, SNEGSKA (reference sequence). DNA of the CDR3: TGCAGTGCTCCGACAGGGGTTCATAGTTCACCCCTCCACTTT. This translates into CSAPTGVHSSPLHF.